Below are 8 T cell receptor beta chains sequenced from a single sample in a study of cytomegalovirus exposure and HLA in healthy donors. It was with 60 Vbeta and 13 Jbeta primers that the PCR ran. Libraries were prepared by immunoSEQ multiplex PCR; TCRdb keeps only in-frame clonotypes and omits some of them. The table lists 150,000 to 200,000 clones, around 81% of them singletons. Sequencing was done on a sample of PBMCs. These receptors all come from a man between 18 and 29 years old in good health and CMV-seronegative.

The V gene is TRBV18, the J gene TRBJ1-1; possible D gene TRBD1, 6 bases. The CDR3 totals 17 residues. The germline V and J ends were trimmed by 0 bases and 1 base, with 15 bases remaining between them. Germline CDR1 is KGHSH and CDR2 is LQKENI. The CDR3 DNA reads TGTGCCAGCTCACCACCGAGGGGGAATGGGCAGAACACTGAAGCTTTCTTT. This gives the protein CASSPPRGNGQNTEAFF.

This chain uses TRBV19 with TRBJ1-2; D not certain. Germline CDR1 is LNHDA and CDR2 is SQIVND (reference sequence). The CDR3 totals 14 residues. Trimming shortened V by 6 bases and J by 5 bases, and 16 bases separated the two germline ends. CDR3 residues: CASSVAQNRYGYTF. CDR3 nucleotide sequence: TGTGCCAGTAGCGTGGCCCAGAACCGTTATGGCTACACCTTC. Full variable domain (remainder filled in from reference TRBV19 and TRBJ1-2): DGGITQSPKYLFRKEGQNVTLSCEQNLNHDAMYWYRQDPGQGLRLIYYSQIVNDFQKGDIAEGYSVSREKKESFPLTVTSAQKNPTAFYLCASSVAQNRYGYTFGSGTRLTVV.

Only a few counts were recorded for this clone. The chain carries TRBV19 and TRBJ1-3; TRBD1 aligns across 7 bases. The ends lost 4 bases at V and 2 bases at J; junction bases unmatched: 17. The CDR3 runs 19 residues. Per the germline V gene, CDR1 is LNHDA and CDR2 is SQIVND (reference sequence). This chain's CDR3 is CASSRSGPRTGGTGNTIYF. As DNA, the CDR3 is TGTGCCAGTAGTAGATCCGGGCCAAGGACAGGAGGAACTGGAAACACCATATATTTT.

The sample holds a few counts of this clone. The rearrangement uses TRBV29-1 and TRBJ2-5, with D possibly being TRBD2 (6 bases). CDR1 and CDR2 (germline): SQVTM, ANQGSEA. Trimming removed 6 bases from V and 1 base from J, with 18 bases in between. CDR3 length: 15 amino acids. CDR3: CSVRQAGTFQETQYF. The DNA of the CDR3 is TGCAGCGTCCGCCAGGCGGGGACCTTCCAAGAGACCCAGTACTTC. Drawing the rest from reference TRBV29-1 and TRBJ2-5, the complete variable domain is SAVISQKPSRDICQRGTSLTIQCQVDSQVTMMFWYRQQPGQSLTLIATANQGSEATYESGFVIDKFPISRPNLTFSTLTVSNMSPEDSSIYLCSVRQAGTFQETQYFGPGTRLLVL.

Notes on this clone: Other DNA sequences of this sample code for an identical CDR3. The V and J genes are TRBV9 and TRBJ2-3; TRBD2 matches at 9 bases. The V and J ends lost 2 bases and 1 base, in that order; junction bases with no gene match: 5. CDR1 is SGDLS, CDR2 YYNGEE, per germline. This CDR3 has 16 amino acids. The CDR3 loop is CASSVEKRGGTDTQYF. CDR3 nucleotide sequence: TGTGCCAGCAGCGTCGAGAAGCGGGGGGGCACAGATACGCAGTATTTT.

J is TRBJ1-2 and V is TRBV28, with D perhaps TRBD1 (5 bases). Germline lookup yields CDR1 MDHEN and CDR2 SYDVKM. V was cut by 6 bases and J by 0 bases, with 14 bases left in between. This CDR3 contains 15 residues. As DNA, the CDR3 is TGTGCCAGCAGAGACCTAGGGGAGGCTAACTATGGCTACACCTTC. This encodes CASRDLGEANYGYTF.

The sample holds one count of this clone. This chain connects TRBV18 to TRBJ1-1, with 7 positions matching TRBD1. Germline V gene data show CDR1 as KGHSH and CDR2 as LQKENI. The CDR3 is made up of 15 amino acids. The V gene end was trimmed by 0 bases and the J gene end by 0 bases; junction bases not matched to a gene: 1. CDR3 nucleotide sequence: TGTGCCAGCTCACCACCGGGACAGTTGAACACTGAAGCTTTCTTT. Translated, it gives CASSPPGQLNTEAFF.

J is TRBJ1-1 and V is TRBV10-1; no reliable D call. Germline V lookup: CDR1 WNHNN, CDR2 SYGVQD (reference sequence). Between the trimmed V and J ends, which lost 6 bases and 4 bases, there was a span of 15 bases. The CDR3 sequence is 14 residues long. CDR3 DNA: TGCGCCAGCAGGACACCCCGAGTTAGCACTGAAGCTTTCTTT. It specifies CASRTPRVSTEAFF.